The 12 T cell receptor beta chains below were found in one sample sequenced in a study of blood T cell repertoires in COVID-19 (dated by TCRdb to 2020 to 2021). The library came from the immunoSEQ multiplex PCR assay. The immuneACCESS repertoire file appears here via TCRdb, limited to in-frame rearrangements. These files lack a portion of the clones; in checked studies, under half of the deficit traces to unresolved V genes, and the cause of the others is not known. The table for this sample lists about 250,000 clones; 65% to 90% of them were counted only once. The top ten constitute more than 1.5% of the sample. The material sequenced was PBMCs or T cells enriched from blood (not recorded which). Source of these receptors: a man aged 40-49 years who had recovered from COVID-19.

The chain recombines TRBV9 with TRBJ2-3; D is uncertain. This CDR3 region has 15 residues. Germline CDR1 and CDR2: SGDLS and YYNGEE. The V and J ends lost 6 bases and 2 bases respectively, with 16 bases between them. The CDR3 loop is CASTLVGGNTDTQYF. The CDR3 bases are TGTGCCAGCACCCTCGTCGGCGGTAACACAGATACGCAGTATTTT.

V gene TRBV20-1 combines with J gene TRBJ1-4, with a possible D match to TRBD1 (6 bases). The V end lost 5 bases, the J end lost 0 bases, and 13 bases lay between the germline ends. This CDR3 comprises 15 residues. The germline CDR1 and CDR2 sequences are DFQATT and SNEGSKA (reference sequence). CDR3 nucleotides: TGCAGTGCTCGTGAGGGGGGGGCAACTAATGAAAAACTGTTTTTT. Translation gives CSAREGGATNEKLFF.

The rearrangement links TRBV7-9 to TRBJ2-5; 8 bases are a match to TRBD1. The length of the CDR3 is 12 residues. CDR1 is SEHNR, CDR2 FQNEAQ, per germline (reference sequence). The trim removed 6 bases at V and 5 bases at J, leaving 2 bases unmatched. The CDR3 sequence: CASRRQGETQYF. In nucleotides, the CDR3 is TGTGCCAGCAGACGACAGGGGGAGACCCAGTACTTC.

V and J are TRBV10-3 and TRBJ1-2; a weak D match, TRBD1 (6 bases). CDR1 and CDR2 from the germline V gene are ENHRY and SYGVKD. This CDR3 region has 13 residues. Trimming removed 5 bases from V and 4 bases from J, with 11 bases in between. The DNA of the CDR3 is TGTGCCATCAGTTCACCGGACAGCTATGGCTACACCTTC. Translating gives CAISSPDSYGYTF.

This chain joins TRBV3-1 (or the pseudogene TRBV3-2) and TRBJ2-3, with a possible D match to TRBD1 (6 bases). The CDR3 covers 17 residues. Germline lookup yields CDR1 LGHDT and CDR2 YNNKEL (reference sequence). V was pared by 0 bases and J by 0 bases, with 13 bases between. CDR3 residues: CASSQEQGYSSTDTQYF. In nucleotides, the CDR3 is TGTGCCAGCAGCCAAGAACAGGGCTATTCTAGCACAGATACGCAGTATTTT.

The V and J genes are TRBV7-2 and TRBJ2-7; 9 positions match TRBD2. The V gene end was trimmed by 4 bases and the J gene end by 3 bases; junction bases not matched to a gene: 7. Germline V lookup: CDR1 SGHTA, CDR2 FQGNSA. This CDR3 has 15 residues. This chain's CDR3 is CASSSLAGVVYEQYF. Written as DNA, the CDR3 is TGTGCCAGCAGCTCTTTAGCGGGAGTTGTCTACGAGCAGTACTTC.

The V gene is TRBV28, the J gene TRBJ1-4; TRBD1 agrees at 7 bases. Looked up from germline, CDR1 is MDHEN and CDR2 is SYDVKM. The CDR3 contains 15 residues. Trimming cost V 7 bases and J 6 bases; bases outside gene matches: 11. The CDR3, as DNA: TGTGCCAGCACCTCAGGGGGGACAGAGGATGAAAAACTGTTTTTT. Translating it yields CASTSGGTEDEKLFF.

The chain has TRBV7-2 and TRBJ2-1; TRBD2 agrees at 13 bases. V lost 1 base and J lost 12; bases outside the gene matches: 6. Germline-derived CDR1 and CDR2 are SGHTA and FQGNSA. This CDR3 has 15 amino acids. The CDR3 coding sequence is TGTGCCAGCAGCTTAGACGGACTAGCGGGAGTTCGGCAGTTCTTC. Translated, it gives CASSLDGLAGVRQFF.

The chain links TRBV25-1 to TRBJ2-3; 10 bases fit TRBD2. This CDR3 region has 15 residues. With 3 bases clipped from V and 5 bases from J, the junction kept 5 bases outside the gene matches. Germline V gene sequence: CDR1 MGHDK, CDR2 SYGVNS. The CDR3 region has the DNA TGTGCCAGCAGTGATCTTTCTAGCGGGAGAGATACGCAGTATTTT. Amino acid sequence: CASSDLSSGRDTQYF.

CDR3 amino acids: CASSAGQGDDYGYTF. As DNA, the CDR3 is TGTGCCAGCTCAGCGGGACAGGGAGACGACTATGGCTACACCTTC. The V gene is TRBV18, the J gene TRBJ1-2; 9 positions agree with TRBD1. CDR1 and CDR2 (germline): KGHSH, LQKENI. The CDR3 sequence is 15 residues long. V trimming: 5 bases; J trimming: 3 bases; junction bases outside the gene matches: 7.

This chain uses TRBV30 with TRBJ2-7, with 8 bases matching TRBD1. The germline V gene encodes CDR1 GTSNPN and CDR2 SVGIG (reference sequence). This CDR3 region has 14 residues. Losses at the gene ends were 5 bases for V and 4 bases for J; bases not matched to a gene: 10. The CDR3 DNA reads TGTGCCTGGGGGAAGGGACAGGAAACTTACGAGCAGTACTTC. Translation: CAWGKGQETYEQYF.

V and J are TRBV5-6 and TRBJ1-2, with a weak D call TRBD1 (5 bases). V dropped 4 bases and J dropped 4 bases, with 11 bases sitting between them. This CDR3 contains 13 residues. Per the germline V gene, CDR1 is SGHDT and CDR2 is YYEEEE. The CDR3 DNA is TGTGCCAGCAGCCCTCCGGGGGGCTATGGCTACACCTTC. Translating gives CASSPPGGYGYTF. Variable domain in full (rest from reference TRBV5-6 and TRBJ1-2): DAGVTQSPTHLIKTRGQQVTLRCSPKSGHDTVSWYQQALGQGPQFIFQYYEEEERQRGNFPDRFSGHQFPNYSSELNVNALLLGDSALYLCASSPPGGYGYTFGSGTRLTVV.